The 21 T cell receptor beta chains in this list originate from one sample, sequenced in a study of shared clonotypes between healthy human individuals. Using immunoSEQ multiplex PCR, the repertoire was profiled, and TCRdb retains in-frame clones only, with some absent. The table has 95,000 to 120,000 clones, about 63% seen once. Sequenced: memory CD8+ T cells sorted from blood. The subset was: CD45RO+ cells pooled with CCR7-negative TemRA cells. All receptors come from a woman aged 25 to 39 in good health.

J is TRBJ1-1 and V is TRBV5-1; D perhaps matches TRBD1 (6 bases). Germline V lookup: CDR1 SGHRS, CDR2 YFSETQ. Trimming took 5 bases from V and 0 from J, leaving 11 bases between them. There are 14 residues in the CDR3. The DNA of the CDR3 is TGCGCCAGCAGAACCAGGGGACTGAACACTGAAGCTTTCTTT. This translates into CASRTRGLNTEAFF.

This clone was detected only a few times. The CDR3 sequence is CASSHGGTNEKLFF. The CDR3 DNA sequence: TGTGCCAGCAGCCATGGAGGAACGAATGAAAAACTGTTTTTT. V is TRBV9 and J is TRBJ1-4; D gene ambiguous. V was trimmed by 4 bases and J by 5 bases, leaving 12 bases between them. Germline CDR1 SGDLS, CDR2 YYNGEE. CDR3 length equals 14 residues.

CDR3 nucleotides: TGTGCCAGCAGTGATGCGGGTGCCGCCTACGAGCAGTACTTC. Translating gives CASSDAGAAYEQYF. The chain joins TRBV6-1 to TRBJ2-7, with D maybe TRBD2 (5 bases). The CDR3 is made up of 14 amino acids. The V gene's germline CDR1 is MNHNS and CDR2 SASEGT. V lost 3 bases, J lost 2 bases, and 11 bases lay in between.

This chain joins TRBV7-9 and TRBJ2-6; possibly TRBD1 for D (5 bases). V was pared by 7 bases and J by 0 bases, with 22 bases between. CDR1 is SEHNR, CDR2 FQNEAQ, per germline (reference sequence). There are 19 residues in the CDR3. The CDR3 reads CASTGPLGLRDSGANVLTF. The CDR3 DNA follows: TGTGCCAGCACCGGACCACTGGGGCTCAGGGACTCTGGGGCCAACGTCCTGACTTTC.

The chain employs TRBV28 and TRBJ2-7; 11 positions agree with TRBD1. V lost 3 bases, J lost 5 bases, and 12 bases stayed unmatched. CDR1 and CDR2 (germline): MDHEN, SYDVKM. This CDR3 contains 17 residues. CDR3 DNA sequence: TGTGCCAGCAGTTTGGGGGTGGACAGGGGGCTGATCCACGAGCAGTACTTC. Translated, it gives CASSLGVDRGLIHEQYF.

The genes are TRBV6-1 and TRBJ2-6; D remains unclear. CDR3 length: 15 residues. Germline V CDR1 and CDR2: MNHNS, SASEGT. The germline V and J ends were trimmed by 2 bases and 0 bases, with 5 bases remaining between them. The CDR3 nucleotides read TGTGCCAGCAGTGAAAGGTTCTCTGGGGCCAACGTCCTGACTTTC. Translating gives CASSERFSGANVLTF.

This chain joins TRBV29-1 and TRBJ1-2; 11 bases fit TRBD1. Germline CDR1 SQVTM, CDR2 ANQGSEA. V dropped 7 bases and J dropped 4; count of bases not matched to a gene: 5. The CDR3 sequence is 13 residues long. The CDR3 region is CSAGQGAGYGYTF. The CDR3 DNA sequence: TGCAGCGCCGGACAGGGGGCGGGCTATGGCTACACCTTC.

This clone was recorded at least ten times. The rearrangement links TRBV6-4 to TRBJ2-1; TRBD2 agrees at 8 bases. This CDR3 region has 15 residues. Germline V CDR1 and CDR2: MRHNA, SNTAGT. The V gene end was trimmed by 2 bases and the J gene end by 6 bases; junction bases not matched to a gene: 6. CDR3 nucleotides: TGTGCCAGCAGTGACGGAGCGGGAGATCTCAATGAGCAGTTCTTC. This sequence encodes CASSDGAGDLNEQFF.

The V gene is TRBV28, the J gene TRBJ1-5, with TRBD1 as a possible D gene (5 bases). V was clipped by 6 bases and J by 1 base, with 13 bases between them. In germline, CDR1 is MDHEN, CDR2 SYDVKM. The CDR3 has 15 residues. CDR3 coding DNA: TGTGCCAGCAGCTACACAGGTGGAAGCAATCAGCCCCAGCATTTT. Amino acids: CASSYTGGSNQPQHF.

The rearrangement joins TRBV11-2 to TRBJ2-1, with 7 bases matching TRBD1. The CDR3 consists of 16 residues. Germline trimming cut 5 bases from V and 9 bases from J; bases unmatched to any gene: 16. CDR1 and CDR2 from the germline V gene are SGHAT and FQNNGV. The CDR3 is CASSNPPGTDVREQFF. The CDR3 DNA reads TGTGCCAGCAGCAACCCCCCCGGGACAGACGTCCGTGAGCAGTTCTTC.

Regarding this clone: One end of the junction does not line up with germline, which may come from a read error. The chain has TRBV28 and TRBJ2-1; D is undetermined. Germline CDR1 is MDHEN and CDR2 is SYDVKM. The CDR3 has 12 residues. The CDR3, as DNA: TGTGCCAGCAGTTCGTCGTACACTGAGCAGTTCTTC. It yields the protein CASSSSYTEQFF.

V is TRBV21-1 and J is TRBJ1-5; TRBD1 is taken as the D call from the table, unchecked against the DNA. TRBV21-1 constitutes a pseudogene. This CDR3 region has 19 residues. The CDR3 region is CASSGPGQGALYGNQPQHF. For the CDR3, the DNA is TGTGCCAGCAGCGGCCCGGGACAGGGGGCCCTATACGGCAATCAGCCCCAGCATTTT.

This clone was seen once. V and J are TRBV10-3 and TRBJ1-1, with 7 nucleotides matching TRBD1. The CDR3 loop spans 13 amino acids. Germline V CDR1 and CDR2: ENHRY, SYGVKD. Trimming took 2 bases from V and 6 from J; bases not matched to a gene: 3. CDR3 sequence reads: CAISEGGTAEAFF. The CDR3 DNA follows: TGTGCCATCAGTGAGGGGGGGACAGCTGAAGCTTTCTTT.

This chain uses TRBV4-1 with TRBJ1-1; D unresolved. CDR3 length: 14 residues. V lost 1 base and J lost 3, with 9 bases in between. Looked up from germline, CDR1 is MGHRA and CDR2 is YSYEKL. The DNA of the CDR3 is TGCGCCAGCAGCCAAGTTTGGAGGGACACTGAAGCTTTCTTT. It translates to CASSQVWRDTEAFF.

This chain links TRBV4-1 with TRBJ2-7, with D possibly TRBD2 on 5 matching bases. The CDR3 sequence is 16 residues long. The V gene's germline CDR1 is MGHRA and CDR2 YSYEKL. Trimming left V 3 bases short and J 0 bases short, with 15 bases between. CDR3: CASSQGPSQSSYEQYF. In nucleotides, the CDR3 is TGCGCCAGCAGCCAGGGCCCTAGCCAGAGCTCCTACGAGCAGTACTTC.

The rearrangement uses TRBV10-2 and TRBJ2-1; D unresolved. Looked up from germline, CDR1 is WSHSY and CDR2 is SAAADI. V lost 7 bases and J lost 9, with 10 bases in between. The CDR3 contains 11 residues. The CDR3 nucleotides are TGCGCCAGCAAGTTAGGATCTGAGCAGTTCTTC. Translating it yields CASKLGSEQFF.

This clone has ten or more counts. The V gene is TRBV6-5, the J gene TRBJ2-1; D unclear. Trimming stripped 9 bases from V and 4 bases from J, with 13 bases between. The CDR3 is 13 residues long. Germline V gene lookup returns CDR1 MNHEY and CDR2 SVGAGI. CDR3 DNA: TGTGCCAGTGGTATTAGATTTTACAATGAGCAGTTCTTC. Amino acid sequence: CASGIRFYNEQFF.

The chain recombines TRBV16 with TRBJ2-7, with 7 bases matching TRBD2. The germline V gene has CDR1 KGHSY and CDR2 FQNENV. The CDR3 sequence is 15 residues long. The V segment lost 4 bases and the J segment 0 bases; nucleotides outside the gene matches: 6. The CDR3: CASSLGTTSSYEQYF. The CDR3 nucleotides read TGTGCCAGCAGCCTTGGGACTACCAGCTCCTACGAGCAGTACTTC.

The chain couples TRBV5-2 to TRBJ1-2. TRBV5-2 represents a pseudogene. This CDR3 comprises 14 residues. The CDR3 region has the DNA TGTGCCAGCTCTCGGGGTTCGGGAGTGGATGGCTACACCTTC. Encoded protein: CASSRGSGVDGYTF.

This chain links TRBV27 with TRBJ1-4, with D unresolved. V was clipped by 6 bases and J by 7 bases, with 15 bases between them. Per germline, CDR1 MNHEY and CDR2 SMNVEV (reference sequence). The CDR3 sequence is 14 residues long. CDR3 sequence (DNA): TGTGCCAGCAGACCCTCTTGGGCGCGTGAAAAACTGTTTTTT. Amino acids: CASRPSWAREKLFF.

The chain has TRBV28 and TRBJ2-3; D not certain. Trimming took off 2 bases at V and 5 bases at J, with 20 bases between the two ends. The CDR3 sequence is 17 residues long. Germline V gene lookup returns CDR1 MDHEN and CDR2 SYDVKM. The CDR3 DNA reads as TGTGCCAGCAGTTTAATCCAGATGCCCACCCTCAGAGATACGCAGTATTTT. It encodes CASSLIQMPTLRDTQYF.